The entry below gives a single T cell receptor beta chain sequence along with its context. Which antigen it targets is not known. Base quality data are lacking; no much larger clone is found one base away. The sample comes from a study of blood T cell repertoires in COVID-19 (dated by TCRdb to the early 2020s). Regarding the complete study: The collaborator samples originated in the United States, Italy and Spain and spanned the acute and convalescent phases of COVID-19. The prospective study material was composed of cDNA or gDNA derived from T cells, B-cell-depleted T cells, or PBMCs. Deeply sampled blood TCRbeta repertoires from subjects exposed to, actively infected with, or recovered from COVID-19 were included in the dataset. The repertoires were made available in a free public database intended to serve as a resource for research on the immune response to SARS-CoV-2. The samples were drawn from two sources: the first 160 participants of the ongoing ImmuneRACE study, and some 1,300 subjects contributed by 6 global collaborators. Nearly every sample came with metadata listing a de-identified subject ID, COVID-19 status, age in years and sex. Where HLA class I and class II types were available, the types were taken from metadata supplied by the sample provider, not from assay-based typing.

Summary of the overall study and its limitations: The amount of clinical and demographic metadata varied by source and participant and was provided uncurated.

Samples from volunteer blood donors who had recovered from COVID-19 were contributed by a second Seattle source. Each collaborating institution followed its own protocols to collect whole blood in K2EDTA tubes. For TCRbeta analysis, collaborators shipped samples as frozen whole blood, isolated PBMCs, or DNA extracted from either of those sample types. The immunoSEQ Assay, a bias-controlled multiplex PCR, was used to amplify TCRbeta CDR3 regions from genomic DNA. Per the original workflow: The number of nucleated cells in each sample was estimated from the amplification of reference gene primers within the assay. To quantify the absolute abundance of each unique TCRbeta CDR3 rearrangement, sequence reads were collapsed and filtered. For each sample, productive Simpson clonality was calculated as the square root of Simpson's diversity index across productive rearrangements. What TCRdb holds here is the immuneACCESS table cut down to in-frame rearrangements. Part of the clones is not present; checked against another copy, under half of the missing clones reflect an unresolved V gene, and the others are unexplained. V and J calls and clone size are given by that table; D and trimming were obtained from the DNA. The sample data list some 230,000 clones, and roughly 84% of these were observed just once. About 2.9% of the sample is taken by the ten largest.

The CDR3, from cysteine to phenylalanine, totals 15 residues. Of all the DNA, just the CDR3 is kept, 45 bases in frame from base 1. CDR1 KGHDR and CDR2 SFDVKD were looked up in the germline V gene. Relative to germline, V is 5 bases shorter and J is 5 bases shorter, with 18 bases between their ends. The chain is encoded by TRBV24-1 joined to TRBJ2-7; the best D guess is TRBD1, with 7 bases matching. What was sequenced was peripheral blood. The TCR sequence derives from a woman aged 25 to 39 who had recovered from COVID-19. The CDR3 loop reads CATSVARGDMNEQYF. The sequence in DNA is TGTGCCACCAGTGTGGCCAGGGGGGACATGAACGAGCAGTACTTC.